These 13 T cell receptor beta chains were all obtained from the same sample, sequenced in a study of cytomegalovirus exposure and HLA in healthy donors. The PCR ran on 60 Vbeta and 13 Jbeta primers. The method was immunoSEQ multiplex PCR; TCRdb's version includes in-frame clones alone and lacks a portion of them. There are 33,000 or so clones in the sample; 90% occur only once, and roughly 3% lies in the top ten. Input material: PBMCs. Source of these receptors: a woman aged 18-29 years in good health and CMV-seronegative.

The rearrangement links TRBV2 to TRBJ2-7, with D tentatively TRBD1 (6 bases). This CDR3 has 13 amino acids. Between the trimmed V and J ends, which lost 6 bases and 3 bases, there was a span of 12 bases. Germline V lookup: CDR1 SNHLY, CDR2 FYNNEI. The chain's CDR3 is CASSRGGNYEQYF. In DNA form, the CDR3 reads TGTGCCAGCAGCCGAGGGGGAAACTACGAGCAGTACTTC.

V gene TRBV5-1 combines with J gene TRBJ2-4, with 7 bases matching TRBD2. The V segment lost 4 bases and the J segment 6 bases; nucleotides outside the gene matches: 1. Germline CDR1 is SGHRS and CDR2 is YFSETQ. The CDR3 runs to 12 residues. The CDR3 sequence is CASSRGGNIQYF. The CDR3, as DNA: TGCGCCAGCAGCCGCGGGGGAAACATTCAGTACTTC.

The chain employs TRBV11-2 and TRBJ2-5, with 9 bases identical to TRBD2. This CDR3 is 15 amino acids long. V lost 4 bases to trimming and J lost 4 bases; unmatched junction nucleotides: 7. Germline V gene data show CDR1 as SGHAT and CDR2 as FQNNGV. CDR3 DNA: TGTGCCAGCAGCTCCCTAGCGGGACCCAGAGAGACCCAGTACTTC. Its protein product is CASSSLAGPRETQYF. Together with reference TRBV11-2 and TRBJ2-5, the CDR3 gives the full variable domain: EAGVAQSPRYKIIEKRQSVAFWCNPISGHATLYWYQQILGQGPKLLIQFQNNGVVDDSQLPKDRFSAERLKGVDSTLKIQPAKLEDSAVYLCASSSLAGPRETQYFGPGTRLLVL.

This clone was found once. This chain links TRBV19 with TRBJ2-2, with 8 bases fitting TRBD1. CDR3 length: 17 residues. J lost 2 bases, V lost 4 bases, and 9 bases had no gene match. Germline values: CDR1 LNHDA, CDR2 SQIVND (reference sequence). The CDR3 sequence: CASSRQTGQVNTGELFF. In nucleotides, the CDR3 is TGTGCCAGTAGTAGGCAAACGGGACAGGTTAACACCGGGGAGCTGTTTTTT.

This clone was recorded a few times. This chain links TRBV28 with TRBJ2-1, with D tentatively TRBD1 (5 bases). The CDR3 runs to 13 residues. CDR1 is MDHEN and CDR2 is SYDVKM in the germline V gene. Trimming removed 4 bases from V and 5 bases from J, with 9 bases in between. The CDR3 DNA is TGTGCCAGCAGTTGGGGCCGGAACAATGAGCAGTTCTTC. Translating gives CASSWGRNNEQFF.

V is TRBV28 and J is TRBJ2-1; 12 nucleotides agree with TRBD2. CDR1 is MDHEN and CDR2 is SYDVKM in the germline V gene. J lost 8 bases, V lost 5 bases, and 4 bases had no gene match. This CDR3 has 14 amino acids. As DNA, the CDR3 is TGTGCCAGCAGTCCGCCTAGCGGGAGGGATGAGCAGTTCTTC. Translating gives CASSPPSGRDEQFF.

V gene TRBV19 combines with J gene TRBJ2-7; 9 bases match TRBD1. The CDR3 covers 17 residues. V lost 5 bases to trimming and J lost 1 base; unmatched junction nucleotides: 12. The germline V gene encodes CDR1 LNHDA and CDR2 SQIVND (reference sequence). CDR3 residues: CASSSRTGASRSYEQYF. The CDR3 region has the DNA TGTGCCAGTAGTTCCCGGACAGGGGCTTCACGTTCCTACGAGCAGTACTTC.

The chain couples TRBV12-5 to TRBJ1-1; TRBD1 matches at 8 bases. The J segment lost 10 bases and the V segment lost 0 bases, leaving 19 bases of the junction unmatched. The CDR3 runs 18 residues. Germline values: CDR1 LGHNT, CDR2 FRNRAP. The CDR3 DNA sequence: TGTGCTAGTGGTTTGGTATACCTTTTTCGGGACAGGAAAGAGGGAGCTTTCTTT. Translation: CASGLVYLFRDRKEGAFF.

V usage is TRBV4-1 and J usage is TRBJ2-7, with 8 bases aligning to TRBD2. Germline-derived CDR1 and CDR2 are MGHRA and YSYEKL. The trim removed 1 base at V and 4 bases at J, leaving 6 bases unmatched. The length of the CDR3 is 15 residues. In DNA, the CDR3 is TGCGCCAGCAGCCAAGGTAGTAGCGGGATTTACGAGCAGTACTTC. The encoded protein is CASSQGSSGIYEQYF.

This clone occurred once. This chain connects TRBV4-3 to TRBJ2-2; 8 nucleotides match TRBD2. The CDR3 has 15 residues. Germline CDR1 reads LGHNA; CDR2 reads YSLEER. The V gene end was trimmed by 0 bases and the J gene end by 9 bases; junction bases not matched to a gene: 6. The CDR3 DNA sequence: TGCGCCAGCAGCCAAGATTCGAGCGGGGGCAGGGAGCTGTTTTTT. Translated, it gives CASSQDSSGGRELFF.

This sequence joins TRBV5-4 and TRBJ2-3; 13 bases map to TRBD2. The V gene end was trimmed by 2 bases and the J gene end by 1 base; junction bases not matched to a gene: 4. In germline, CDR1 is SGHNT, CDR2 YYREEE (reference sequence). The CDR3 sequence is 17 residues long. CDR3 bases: TGTGCCAGCAGCTTCACACTAGCGGGAGGGGGCACAGATACGCAGTATTTT. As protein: CASSFTLAGGGTDTQYF. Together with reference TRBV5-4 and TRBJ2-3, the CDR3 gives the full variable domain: ETGVTQSPTHLIKTRGQQVTLRCSSQSGHNTVSWYQQALGQGPQFIFQYYREEENGRGNFPPRFSGLQFPNYSSELNVNALELDDSALYLCASSFTLAGGGTDTQYFGPGTRLTVL.

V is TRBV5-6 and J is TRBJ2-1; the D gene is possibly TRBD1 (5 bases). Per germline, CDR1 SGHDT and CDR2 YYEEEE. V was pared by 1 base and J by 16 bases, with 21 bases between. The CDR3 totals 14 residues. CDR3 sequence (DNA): TGTGCCAGCAGCTTGAGTACCCTAGGGGCTCGGTCATTCTTC. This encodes CASSLSTLGARSFF. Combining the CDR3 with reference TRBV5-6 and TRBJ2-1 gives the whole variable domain DAGVTQSPTHLIKTRGQQVTLRCSPKSGHDTVSWYQQALGQGPQFIFQYYEEEERQRGNFPDRFSGHQFPNYSSELNVNALLLGDSALYLCASSLSTLGARSFFGPGTRLTVL.

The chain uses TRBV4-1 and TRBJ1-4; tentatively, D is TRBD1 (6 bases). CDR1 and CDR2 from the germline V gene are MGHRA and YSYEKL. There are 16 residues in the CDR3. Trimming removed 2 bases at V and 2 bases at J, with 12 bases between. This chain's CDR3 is CASSQFSQGTNEKLFF. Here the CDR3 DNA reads TGCGCCAGCAGCCAATTTAGTCAGGGGACTAATGAAAAACTGTTTTTT.